The clone carrying this TCR beta chain was observed a single time. Its antigen is as yet unknown. V shed 5 bases, J shed 8 bases, and the junction held 5 bases outside the gene matches. This CDR3 is 14 amino acids long. CDR1 is SGHTA, CDR2 FQGNSA, per germline. Assay used: immunoSEQ multiplex PCR; TCRdb lists only in-frame clones, some missing. The repertoire consists of approximately 88,000 clones, with 85% to 90% occurring once and the leading ten covering just under 5%. This sample was taken from a study of T cell responses to AZD1222 COVID-19 vaccine. Overall study findings and caveats: Spike-specific TCR breadth and depth went up after people got two AZD1222 doses. Repertoires in all cases were sampled only once the peak T cell response had passed.

The J gene is TRBJ2-1, the V gene TRBV7-2; 11 bases fit TRBD2. The source was peripheral blood, collected 28 days after the second AZD1222 dose. The receptor comes from an adult who received the AZD1222 COVID-19 vaccine. The CDR3 spells CASSTGLAVYEQFF. As DNA, the CDR3 is TGTGCCAGCAGCACGGGACTAGCGGTCTATGAGCAGTTCTTC.